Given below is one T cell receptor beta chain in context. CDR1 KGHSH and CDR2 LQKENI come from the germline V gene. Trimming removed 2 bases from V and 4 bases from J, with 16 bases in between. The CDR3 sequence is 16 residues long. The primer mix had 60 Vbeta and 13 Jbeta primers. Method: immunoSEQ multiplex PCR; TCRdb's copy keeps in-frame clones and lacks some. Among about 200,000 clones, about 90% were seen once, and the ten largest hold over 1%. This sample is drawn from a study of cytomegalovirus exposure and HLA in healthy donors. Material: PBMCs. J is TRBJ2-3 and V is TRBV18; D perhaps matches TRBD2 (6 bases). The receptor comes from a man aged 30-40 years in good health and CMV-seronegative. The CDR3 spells CASSPFGGLGADTQYF. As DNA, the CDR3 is TGTGCCAGCTCACCATTCGGAGGGCTAGGGGCAGATACGCAGTATTTT. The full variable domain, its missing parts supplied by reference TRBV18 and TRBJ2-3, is NAGVMQNPRHLVRRRGQEARLRCSPMKGHSHVYWYRQLPEEGLKFMVYLQKENIIDESGMPKERFSAEFPKEGPSILRIQQVVRGDSAAYFCASSPFGGLGADTQYFGPGTRLTVL.